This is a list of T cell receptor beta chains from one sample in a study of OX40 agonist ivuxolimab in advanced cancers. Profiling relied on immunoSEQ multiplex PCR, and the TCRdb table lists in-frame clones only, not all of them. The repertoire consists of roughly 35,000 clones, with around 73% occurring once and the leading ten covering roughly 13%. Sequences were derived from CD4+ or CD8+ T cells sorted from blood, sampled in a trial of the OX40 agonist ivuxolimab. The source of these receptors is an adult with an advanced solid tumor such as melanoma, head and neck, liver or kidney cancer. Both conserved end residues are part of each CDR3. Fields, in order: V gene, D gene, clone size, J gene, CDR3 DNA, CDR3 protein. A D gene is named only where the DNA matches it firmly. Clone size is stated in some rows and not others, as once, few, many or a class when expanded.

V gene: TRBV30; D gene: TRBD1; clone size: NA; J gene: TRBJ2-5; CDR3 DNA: TGTGCCTGGAGTAACTCCCTGAGACAGGGGACCCAGACCCAGTACTTC; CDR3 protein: CAWSNSLRQGTQTQYF
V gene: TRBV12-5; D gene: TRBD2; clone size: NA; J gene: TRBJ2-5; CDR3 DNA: TGTGCTAGTGGTTTGACGGGACTAGCGGGCCAAGAGACCCAGTACTTC; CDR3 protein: CASGLTGLAGQETQYF
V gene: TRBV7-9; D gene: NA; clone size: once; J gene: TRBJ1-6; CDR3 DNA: TGTGCCAGCAGCTCACAGGGTTCGGGGAATTCACCCCTCCACTTT; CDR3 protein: CASSSQGSGNSPLHF
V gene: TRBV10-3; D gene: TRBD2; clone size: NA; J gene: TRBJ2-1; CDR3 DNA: TGTGCCATCAGGCGGGAGGGTTACAATGAGCAGTTCTTC; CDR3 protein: CAIRREGYNEQFF
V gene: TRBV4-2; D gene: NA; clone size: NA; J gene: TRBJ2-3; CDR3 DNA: TGTGCCAGCAGCCAAGTTACTACCTCCAACCCTGATAGCACAGATACGCAGTATTTT; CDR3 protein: CASSQVTTSNPDSTDTQYF
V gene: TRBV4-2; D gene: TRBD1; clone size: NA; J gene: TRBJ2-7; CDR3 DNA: TGTGCCAGCAGCCAGCGCGACAGGGGCTACGAGCAGTACTTC; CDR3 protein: CASSQRDRGYEQYF
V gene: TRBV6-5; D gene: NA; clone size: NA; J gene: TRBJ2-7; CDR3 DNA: TGTGCCAGCAGCTCTCGGGGACCGGGCGAGCAGTACTTC; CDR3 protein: CASSSRGPGEQYF
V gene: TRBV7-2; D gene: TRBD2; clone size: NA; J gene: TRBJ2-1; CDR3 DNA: TGTGCCAGCAGCGGGCAGCGGGGGGTCTTCTACAATGAGCAGTTCTTC; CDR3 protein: CASSGQRGVFYNEQFF
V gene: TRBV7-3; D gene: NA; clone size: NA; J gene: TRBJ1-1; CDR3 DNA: TGTGCCAGCAGCCAGGAACCCGGGGTTACTGAAGCTTTCTTT; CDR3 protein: CASSQEPGVTEAFF
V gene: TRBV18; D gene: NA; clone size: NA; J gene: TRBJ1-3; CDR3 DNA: TGTGCCAGCTCATCGACAGGACTCAACTCTGGAAACACCATATATTTT; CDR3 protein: CASSSTGLNSGNTIYF
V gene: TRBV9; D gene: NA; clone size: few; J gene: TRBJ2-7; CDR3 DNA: TGTGCCAGCAGCGTAGACCCTGACGGGGACGAGCAGTACTTC; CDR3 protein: CASSVDPDGDEQYF
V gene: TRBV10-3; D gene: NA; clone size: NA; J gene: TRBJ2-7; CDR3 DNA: TGTGCCATCAGTTCTCTCGCGCCGCGAAGGGGTGACGAGCAGTACTTC; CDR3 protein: CAISSLAPRRGDEQYF
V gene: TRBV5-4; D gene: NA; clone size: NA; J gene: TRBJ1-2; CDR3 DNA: TGTGCCAGCAGCTTTGCGACTGCTAACTATGGCTACACCTTC; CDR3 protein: CASSFATANYGYTF
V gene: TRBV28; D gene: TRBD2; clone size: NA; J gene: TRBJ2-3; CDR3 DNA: TGTGCCAGCAGCGCGGGGGGACAAGGCACAGATACGCAGTATTTT; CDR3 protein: CASSAGGQGTDTQYF
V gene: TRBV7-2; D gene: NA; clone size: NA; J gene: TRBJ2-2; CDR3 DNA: TGTGCCAGCAGCGGAGTTGGGACTCGCACCGGGGAGCTGTTTTTT; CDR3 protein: CASSGVGTRTGELFF
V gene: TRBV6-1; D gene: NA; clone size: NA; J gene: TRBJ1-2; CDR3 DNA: TGTGCCGGACAGACTTCTAACTATGGCTACACCTTC; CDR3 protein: CAGQTSNYGYTF
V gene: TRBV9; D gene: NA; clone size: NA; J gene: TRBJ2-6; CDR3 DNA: TGTGCCAGCAGCGCCCGGCCCGGACAGTCCTCTGGGGCCAACGTCCTGACTTTC; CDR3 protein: CASSARPGQSSGANVLTF
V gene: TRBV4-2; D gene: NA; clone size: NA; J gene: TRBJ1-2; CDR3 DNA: TGTGCCAGCTGCCCCAGTAGGAACTATGGCTACACCTTC; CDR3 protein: CASCPSRNYGYTF
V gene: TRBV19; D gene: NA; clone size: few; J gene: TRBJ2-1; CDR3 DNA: TGTGCCAGTAAGTCGAGGGCCCGGTTAGCCGAGCAGTTCTTC; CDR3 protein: CASKSRARLAEQFF
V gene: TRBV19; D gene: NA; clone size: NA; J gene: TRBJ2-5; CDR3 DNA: TGTGCCAGTAGTAGACAGCAAGAGACCCAGTACTTC; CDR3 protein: CASSRQQETQYF
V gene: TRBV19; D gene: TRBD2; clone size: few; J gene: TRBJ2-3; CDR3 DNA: TGTGCCAGTAGTATCTCGGGACTAGCAAGCGATACGCAGTATTTT; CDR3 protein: CASSISGLASDTQYF
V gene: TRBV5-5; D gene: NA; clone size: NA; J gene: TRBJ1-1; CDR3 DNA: TGTGCCAGCAGCATCTTGGCGGGGGAGGGGACTGAAGCTTTCTTT; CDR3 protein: CASSILAGEGTEAFF
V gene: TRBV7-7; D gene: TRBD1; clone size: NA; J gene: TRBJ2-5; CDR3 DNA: TGTGCCAGCAGCCCCGGGACAGGGGGCCATGAGACCCAGTACTTC; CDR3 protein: CASSPGTGGHETQYF
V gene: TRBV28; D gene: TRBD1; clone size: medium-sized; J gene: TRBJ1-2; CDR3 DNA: TGTGCCAGCAGTTCCCCGGGACAGGGAGGAACTAACTATGGCTACACCTTC; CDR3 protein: CASSSPGQGGTNYGYTF
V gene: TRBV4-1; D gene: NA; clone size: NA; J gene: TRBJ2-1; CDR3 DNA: TGCGCCAGCAGCCAAGCCCCCGGGGCTGTAGGTGAGCAGTTCTTC; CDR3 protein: CASSQAPGAVGEQFF
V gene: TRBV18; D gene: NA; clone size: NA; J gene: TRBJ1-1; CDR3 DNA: TGTGCCAGCTCAATGGCCATGAACACTGAAGCTTTCTTT; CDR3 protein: CASSMAMNTEAFF
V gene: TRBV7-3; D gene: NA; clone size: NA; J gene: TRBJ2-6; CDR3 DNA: TGTGCCAGCAGCTCAGGGGTCGGGACCTACTCTGGGGCCAACGTCCTGACTTTC; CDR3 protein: CASSSGVGTYSGANVLTF
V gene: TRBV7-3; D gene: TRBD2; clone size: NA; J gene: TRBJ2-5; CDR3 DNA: TGTGCCAGCAGCCCAAGTAGCGGGAGAGGGGGAGAGACCCAGTACTTC; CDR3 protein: CASSPSSGRGGETQYF
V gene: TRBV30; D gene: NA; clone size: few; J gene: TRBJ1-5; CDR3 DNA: TGTGCCTGGAGTGTACTCCGGGGGAGCAATCAGCCCCAGCATTTT; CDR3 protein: CAWSVLRGSNQPQHF
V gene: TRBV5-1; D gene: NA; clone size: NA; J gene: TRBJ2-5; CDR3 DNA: TGCGCCAGCAGCTTGGCCACGGTTGAGAAAGAGACCCAGTACTTC; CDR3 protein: CASSLATVEKETQYF
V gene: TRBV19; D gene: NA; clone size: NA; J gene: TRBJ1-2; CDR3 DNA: TGTGCCAGTAGTATAGGGGGCCAGCCCAACTATGGCTACACCTTC; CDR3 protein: CASSIGGQPNYGYTF
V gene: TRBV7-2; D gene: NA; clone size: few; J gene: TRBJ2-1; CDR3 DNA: TGTGCCAGCAGCTCCCGAAGGCGACCCAACTACAATGAGCAGTTCTTC; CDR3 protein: CASSSRRRPNYNEQFF
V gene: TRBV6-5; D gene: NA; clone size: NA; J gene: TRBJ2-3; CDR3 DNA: TGTGCCAGCAGTTCAATTAAGGGGGGCCGGGCAGATACGCAGTATTTT; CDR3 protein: CASSSIKGGRADTQYF
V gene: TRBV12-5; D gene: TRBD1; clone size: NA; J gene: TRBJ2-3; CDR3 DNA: TGTGCTAGTGTCCAGGGGGGCACAGATACGCAGTATTTT; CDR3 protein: CASVQGGTDTQYF
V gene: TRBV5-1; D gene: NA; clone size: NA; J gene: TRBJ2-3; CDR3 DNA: TGCGCCAGCAGCACTGGGAGGCGTGGCACAGATACGCAGTATTTT; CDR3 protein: CASSTGRRGTDTQYF
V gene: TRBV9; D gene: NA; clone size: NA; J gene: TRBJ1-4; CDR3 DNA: TGTGCCAGCAGTAGCGGGAGGGCCAGCACCCAAAAACTGTTTTTT; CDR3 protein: CASSSGRASTQKLFF
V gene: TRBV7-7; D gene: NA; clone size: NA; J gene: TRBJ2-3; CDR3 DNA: TGTGCTAGCAGCGACCGCCCGTTTGATACGCAGTATTTT; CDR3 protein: CASSDRPFDTQYF
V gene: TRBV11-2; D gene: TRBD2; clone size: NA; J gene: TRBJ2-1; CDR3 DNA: TGTGCCAGCAGCTCACGGGCGGGGGGGAATTACAATGAGCAGTTCTTC; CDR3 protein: CASSSRAGGNYNEQFF
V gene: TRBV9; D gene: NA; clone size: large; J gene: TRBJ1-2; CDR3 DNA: TGTGCCAGCAGTGACCCCTTAGGCTACACCTTC; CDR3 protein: CASSDPLGYTF
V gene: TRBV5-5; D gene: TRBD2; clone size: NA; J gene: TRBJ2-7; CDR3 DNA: TGTGCCAGCAGCTTGGGACTAGCGGGCTCCTACGAGCAGTACTTC; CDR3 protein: CASSLGLAGSYEQYF
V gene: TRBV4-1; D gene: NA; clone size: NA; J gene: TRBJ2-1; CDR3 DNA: TGCGCCAGCAGCCAAGACGGGCTAGCGAATTACAATGAGCAGTTCTTC; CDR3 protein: CASSQDGLANYNEQFF
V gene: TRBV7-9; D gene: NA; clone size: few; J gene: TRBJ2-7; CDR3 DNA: TGTGCCAGCAGACTAGACACTTCCTACGAGCAGTACTTC; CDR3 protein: CASRLDTSYEQYF
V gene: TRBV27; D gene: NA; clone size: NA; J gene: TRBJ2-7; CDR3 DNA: TGTGCCAGCAGTTTAGCCCCCCAGGGAGCTAGGGAGCAGTACTTC; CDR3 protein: CASSLAPQGAREQYF
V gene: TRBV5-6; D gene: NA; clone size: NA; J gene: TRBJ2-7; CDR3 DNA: TGTGCCAGCAGCTTTTACACCAGCTCTATCTACGAGCAGTACTTC; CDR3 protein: CASSFYTSSIYEQYF
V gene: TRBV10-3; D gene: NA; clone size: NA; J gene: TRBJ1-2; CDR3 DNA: TGTGCCATCAGTCCCCACTCCTCCGGCTACACCTTC; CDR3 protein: CAISPHSSGYTF
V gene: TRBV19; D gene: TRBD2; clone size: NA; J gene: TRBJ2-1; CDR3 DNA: TGTGCCAGTAGTACTAAATCCGGGACTAGCGAGTACAATGAGCAGTTCTTC; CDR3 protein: CASSTKSGTSEYNEQFF
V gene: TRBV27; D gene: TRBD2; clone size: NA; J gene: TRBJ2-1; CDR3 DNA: TGTGCCAGCAGTGATGGACTAGCGGTCATCAATGAGCAGTTCTTC; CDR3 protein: CASSDGLAVINEQFF
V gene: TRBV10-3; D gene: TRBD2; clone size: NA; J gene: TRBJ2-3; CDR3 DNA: TGTGCCATCAGTGAACGGCTAGCGGCTAACACAGATACGCAGTATTTT; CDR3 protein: CAISERLAANTDTQYF
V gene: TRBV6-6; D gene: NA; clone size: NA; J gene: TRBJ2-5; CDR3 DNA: TGTGCCAGCAGTTACTCGGTTCGCCAAGAGACCCAGTACTTC; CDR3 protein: CASSYSVRQETQYF
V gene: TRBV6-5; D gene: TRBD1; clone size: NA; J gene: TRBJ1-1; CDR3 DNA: TGTGCCAGCAGTTACCGGGCAGGGGGCATGAACACTGAAGCTTTCTTT; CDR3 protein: CASSYRAGGMNTEAFF
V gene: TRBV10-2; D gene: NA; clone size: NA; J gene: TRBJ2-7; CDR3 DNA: TGCGCCAGCTTTCCCCGGACCCCGATCCACGAGCAGTACTTC; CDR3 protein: CASFPRTPIHEQYF
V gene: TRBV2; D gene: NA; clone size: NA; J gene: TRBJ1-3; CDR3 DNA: TGTGCCAGCAGTGAGCAGGGATTTCAAAACACCATATATTTT; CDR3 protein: CASSEQGFQNTIYF
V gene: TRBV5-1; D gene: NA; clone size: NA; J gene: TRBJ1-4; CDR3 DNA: TGCGCCAGCAGCTTGGGGGGTAGAGGTGAAAAACTGTTTTTT; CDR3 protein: CASSLGGRGEKLFF
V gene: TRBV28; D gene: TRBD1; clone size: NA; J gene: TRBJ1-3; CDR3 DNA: TGTGCCGGCCAACTCAGGGGGCCTGGAAACACCATATATTTT; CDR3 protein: CAGQLRGPGNTIYF
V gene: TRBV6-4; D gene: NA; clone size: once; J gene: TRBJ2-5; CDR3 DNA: TGTGCCAGCTTCAGGGGAGACAGGGAGGACCAAGAGACCCAGTACTTC; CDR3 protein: CASFRGDREDQETQYF